This entry features one T cell receptor (beta chain) sequence. The data are from a study of T cell changes during pregnancy in multiple sclerosis. Repertoires were generated with immunoSEQ multiplex PCR, while TCRdb's copy carries only in-frame clones and drops some. The data contain tens of thousands of clones, around 85% of them singletons. CDR3 length: 15 residues. J was trimmed by 1 base and V by 5 bases; bases with no gene match: 4. In germline, CDR1 is SGHVS, CDR2 FQNEAQ. This material consisted of peripheral blood, taken before pregnancy. This chain joins TRBV7-8 and TRBJ1-3; 8 bases align to TRBD1. The source of this sequence is a female donor with multiple sclerosis, enrolled in a pregnancy study. The CDR3 protein is CASSPNRGSGNTIYF. The CDR3 DNA follows: TGTGCCAGCAGCCCTAACAGGGGGTCTGGAAACACCATATATTTT.